A single sample is the source of the 19 T cell receptor beta chains below, sequenced in a study of T cell changes during pregnancy in multiple sclerosis. Measured with immunoSEQ multiplex PCR; TCRdb has only the in-frame clones, and not every one. Of 70,000 to 75,000 clones listed, roughly 92% are singletons. The sample was peripheral blood, taken before pregnancy. These receptors were collected from a female donor with multiple sclerosis, enrolled in a pregnancy study.

The chain is built from TRBV13 and TRBJ2-3; 15 nucleotides match TRBD2. Germline CDR1 reads PRHDT; CDR2 reads FYEKMQ (reference sequence). The junction had 11 bases not matched to a gene; V was cut back by 0 bases and J by 4 bases. The CDR3 extends over 20 amino acids. The CDR3 protein is CASSLGARTSGRALPDTQYF. CDR3 coding DNA: TGTGCCAGCAGCTTAGGGGCTCGGACTAGCGGGAGGGCCTTACCAGATACGCAGTATTTT.

The chain's CDR3 is CASSLDGSGRGNEQFF. The CDR3 coding sequence is TGTGCCAGCAGCTTAGACGGTAGCGGGAGGGGTAATGAGCAGTTCTTC. This chain links TRBV7-2 with TRBJ2-1, with 11 positions matching TRBD2. V was pared by 1 base and J by 7 bases, with 6 bases of the junction left unmatched. Germline CDR1 is SGHTA and CDR2 is FQGNSA. The CDR3 runs to 16 residues.

The chain combines TRBV7-8 with TRBJ2-7, with a possible D match to TRBD1 (6 bases). Trimming removed 5 bases at V and 3 bases at J, with 11 bases between. The CDR3 extends over 13 amino acids. From germline, CDR1 is SGHVS and CDR2 FQNEAQ. The CDR3 sequence is CASSLGQNYEQYF. The CDR3 DNA reads as TGTGCCAGCAGCCTAGGACAGAACTACGAGCAGTACTTC. The full variable domain, completed using reference TRBV7-8 and TRBJ2-7, is GAGVSQSPRYKVAKRGQDVALRCDPISGHVSLFWYQQALGQGPEFLTYFQNEAQLDKSGLPSDRFFAERPEGSVSTLKIQRTQQEDSAVYLCASSLGQNYEQYFGPGTRLTVT.

The gene calls are TRBV19 and TRBJ2-7, with 15 bases that match TRBD2. J lost 5 bases, V lost 5 bases, and 7 bases had no gene match. Germline V gene sequence: CDR1 LNHDA, CDR2 SQIVND (reference sequence). The CDR3 is 16 residues long. The CDR3: CASSPRTSGRAHEQYF. In DNA, the CDR3 is TGTGCCAGTAGTCCACGGACTAGCGGGAGGGCCCACGAGCAGTACTTC.

The genes are TRBV6-6 and TRBJ2-3, with 7 bases lining up with TRBD1. Germline values: CDR1 MNHNY, CDR2 SVGAGI (reference sequence). J lost 2 bases, V lost 6 bases, and 8 bases had no gene match. This CDR3 contains 15 residues. Written as DNA, the CDR3 is TGTGCCAGCAGAACGACAGGGATGAACACAGATACGCAGTATTTT. Translation: CASRTTGMNTDTQYF.

J is TRBJ2-1 and V is TRBV11-2; the match to TRBD2 covers 10 bases. This CDR3 is built from 18 residues. The germline V gene encodes CDR1 SGHAT and CDR2 FQNNGV. Trimming took 3 bases from V and 1 from J; bases not matched to a gene: 9. As DNA, the CDR3 is TGTGCCAGCAGCTTGGGGCTAGCGGGAGTTAGGTCCTACAATGAGCAGTTCTTC. Translated: CASSLGLAGVRSYNEQFF. Complete variable domain (other parts from reference TRBV11-2 and TRBJ2-1): EAGVAQSPRYKIIEKRQSVAFWCNPISGHATLYWYQQILGQGPKLLIQFQNNGVVDDSQLPKDRFSAERLKGVDSTLKIQPAKLEDSAVYLCASSLGLAGVRSYNEQFFGPGTRLTVL.

The rearrangement uses TRBV19 and TRBJ1-1; D is unclear. The CDR3 runs to 14 residues. Germline CDR1 reads LNHDA; CDR2 reads SQIVND (reference sequence). Trimming cost V 0 bases and J 1 base, with 6 bases left between them. The CDR3 sequence is CASSIEIGNTEAFF. The DNA for the CDR3 is TGTGCCAGTAGTATAGAAATCGGGAACACTGAAGCTTTCTTT.

V and J are TRBV5-1 and TRBJ1-2; 7 positions agree with TRBD1. Germline trimming cut 4 bases from V and 8 bases from J; bases unmatched to any gene: 8. CDR1 and CDR2 from the germline V gene are SGHRS and YFSETQ. The CDR3 has 13 amino acids. DNA of the CDR3: TGCGCCAGCAGCCCGCCGGGACAGCTAGGCTACACCTTC. The encoded protein is CASSPPGQLGYTF.

The CDR3 nucleotides read TGTGCCAGCAGTGGGACTAGCGGCACAGATACGCAGTATTTT. Residues: CASSGTSGTDTQYF. This sequence joins TRBV6-1 and TRBJ2-3; 9 nucleotides match TRBD2. J gave up 1 base and V 4 bases, and 0 bases lay outside the gene matches. This CDR3 has 14 residues. Germline loops: CDR1 MNHNS, CDR2 SASEGT.

A few counts support this clone. The chain joins TRBV25-1 to TRBJ2-2; perhaps TRBD1 as D (6 bases). V dropped 1 base and J dropped 0 bases, with 12 bases sitting between them. Germline CDR1 and CDR2: MGHDK and SYGVNS. This CDR3 is built from 17 residues. CDR3 residues: CASSELTQGANTGELFF. In DNA form, the CDR3 reads TGTGCCAGCAGTGAATTGACACAGGGCGCGAACACCGGGGAGCTGTTTTTT.

This clone has a single count. The chain is built from TRBV7-2 and TRBJ2-1; tentatively, D is TRBD2 (6 bases). Germline assignment: CDR1 SGHTA and CDR2 FQGNSA. The CDR3 runs 15 residues. CDR3 residues: CLTTGWDLSYNEQFF. In DNA form, the CDR3 reads TGTCTAACAACCGGGTGGGACTTATCCTACAATGAGCAGTTCTTC.

The DNA for the CDR3 is TGTGCCAGCAGCTTAGGGTCGACTAGCGGGAGGCCACTATTTTACAATGAGCAGTTCTTC. Residues: CASSLGSTSGRPLFYNEQFF. The rearrangement links TRBV13 to TRBJ2-1; 13 nucleotides line up with TRBD2. The junction had 12 bases not matched to a gene; V was cut back by 0 bases and J by 4 bases. CDR1 PRHDT and CDR2 FYEKMQ come from the germline V gene (reference sequence). This CDR3 contains 20 residues. Based on the CDR3 plus reference TRBV13 and TRBJ2-1, the full variable domain is AAGVIQSPRHLIKEKRETATLKCYPIPRHDTVYWYQQGPGQDPQFLISFYEKMQSDKGSIPDRFSAQQFSDYHSELNMSSLELGDSALYFCASSLGSTSGRPLFYNEQFFGPGTRLTVL.

The chain has TRBV30 and TRBJ1-2; 11 nucleotides align to TRBD1. Germline CDR1 and CDR2: GTSNPN and SVGIG (reference sequence). The CDR3 contains 17 residues. V lost 2 bases, J lost 6 bases, and 14 bases stayed unmatched. DNA of the CDR3: TGTGCCTGGAGTATAGGACAGGGGGCGCGTCTATTTGATGGCTACACCTTC. Its translation: CAWSIGQGARLFDGYTF.

For the CDR3, the DNA is TGTGCCAGCAGCTTGGGCGGTAGCTCCTACAATGAGCAGTTCTTC. Translation gives CASSLGGSSYNEQFF. V and J are TRBV5-4 and TRBJ2-1; the D is unclear. Germline assignment: CDR1 SGHNT and CDR2 YYREEE (reference sequence). There are 15 residues in the CDR3. Between the trimmed V and J ends, which lost 0 bases and 0 bases, there was a span of 7 bases.

The chain uses TRBV5-4 and TRBJ2-5; perhaps TRBD1 as D (5 bases). Trimming stripped 1 base from V and 4 bases from J, with 14 bases between. The CDR3 has 15 residues. Germline V gives CDR1 SGHNT, CDR2 YYREEE (reference sequence). The CDR3 bases are TGTGCCAGCAGCTTGAGGGGCAGGGAAGGAGAGACCCAGTACTTC. Translation gives CASSLRGREGETQYF.

The V and J genes are TRBV6-1 and TRBJ2-7; 7 nucleotides align to TRBD1. Germline-derived CDR1 and CDR2 are MNHNS and SASEGT. The CDR3 is made up of 14 amino acids. V shed 0 bases and J 4 bases; nucleotides not matched to a gene: 3. CDR3 sequence: CASSEAGGLYEQYF. CDR3 coding DNA: TGTGCCAGCAGTGAAGCAGGGGGCCTGTACGAGCAGTACTTC.

The V and J genes are TRBV6-6 and TRBJ1-5; the D is unclear. V dropped 2 bases and J dropped 2 bases, with 13 bases sitting between them. The germline gives CDR1 MNHNY, CDR2 SVGAGI (reference sequence). The CDR3 covers 16 residues. The CDR3 loop reads CASSYASPGGNQPQHF. The CDR3 region has the DNA TGTGCCAGCAGTTACGCCTCCCCCGGGGGCAATCAGCCCCAGCATTTT.

The rearrangement joins TRBV5-4 to TRBJ2-3; D uncertain. Germline values: CDR1 SGHNT, CDR2 YYREEE (reference sequence). V lost 0 bases, J lost 2 bases, and 7 bases lay in between. The CDR3 runs 14 residues. CDR3 sequence: CASSLAQLTDTQYF. The CDR3 DNA sequence: TGTGCCAGCAGCTTGGCACAGCTCACAGATACGCAGTATTTT.

V and J are TRBV28 and TRBJ2-7; tentatively, D is TRBD1 (5 bases). V lost 6 bases to trimming and J lost 5 bases, with 11 bases between them. Germline assignment: CDR1 MDHEN and CDR2 SYDVKM. The CDR3 consists of 12 residues. DNA of the CDR3: TGTGCCAGCAGCCTCAGGGTGAACGAGCAGTACTTC. Its translation is CASSLRVNEQYF.